A selection of T cell receptor beta chains follows, all from one sample in a study of T cell repertoires in cytomegalovirus infection. TCRdb itself ran the reads through MiXCR, one entry per CDR3 protein. This sample has about 150,000 distinct CDR3 sequences; about a quarter occur once, and the top ten carry 9.5% to 13%. The sample consisted of PBMCs. These receptors were obtained from a human donor in good health (CMV status not recorded). Some clones in this sample may be carry-over from other donors' samples. Both conserved end residues are part of each CDR3. A D gene is named only where the DNA matches it firmly. Not every row has a clone size; where given, it reads once, few, many or a size class.

j_call v_call clone_size d_call cdr3_nt cdr3_aa
TRBJ1-6 TRBV7-2 many TRBD1 TGTGCCAGCCGCGAAGGGGGCGGTCTTTCACCCCTCCACTTT CASREGGGLSPLHF
TRBJ1-5 TRBV30 NA NA TGTGCCTGGAGTGTACGGGGGGAGTTGGTTCAGCCCCAGCATTTT CAWSVRGELVQPQHF
TRBJ2-3 TRBV20-1 few TRBD2 TGCAGTGCTAGGGGGATGACTAGCAAAGGCACAGATACGCAGTATTTT CSARGMTSKGTDTQYF
TRBJ1-1 TRBV20-1 NA NA TGCAGGGGATTTGGGGGATCGGGCACTGAAGCTTTCTTT CRGFGGSGTEAFF
TRBJ2-7 TRBV4-1 few TRBD2 TGCGCCAGCAGCCAAGATTGGGTAGCGGGGACCCGCTACGAGCAGTACTTC CASSQDWVAGTRYEQYF
TRBJ2-7 TRBV7-8 many TRBD2 TGTGCCAGCAGCTTGGGGGGGTCTAGCGGAGCCTACGAGCAGTACTTC CASSLGGSSGAYEQYF
TRBJ2-5 TRBV11-1 few NA TGTGCCAGCAGCGAGGTATTTTGGGAGACCCAGTACTTC CASSEVFWETQYF
TRBJ1-2 TRBV3-1 few NA TGTGCCAGCAGCCAAGACGACAGTGGCTACACCTTC CASSQDDSGYTF
TRBJ2-6 TRBV28 many NA TGTGCCAGCAGGCTAGCCCTCTCTGGGGCCAACGTCCTGACTTTC CASRLALSGANVLTF
TRBJ2-1 TRBV11-2 many NA TGTGCCAGCAGCTTAGATGTGGGGGCCTACAATGAGCAGTTCTTC CASSLDVGAYNEQFF
TRBJ1-1 TRBV5-4 NA NA TGTGCCAGCAGCCCGGCTTCGACAGGATCCGCCGAAGCTTTCTTT CASSPASTGSAEAFF
TRBJ2-7 TRBV10-3 many NA TGTGCCATCAGGCAGGGGAGCGACGAGCAGTACTTC CAIRQGSDEQYF
TRBJ2-2 TRBV7-2 many NA TGTGCCAGCAGCTTATCGGCAGGGATTACCACCGGGGAGCTGTTTTTT CASSLSAGITTGELFF
TRBJ2-7 TRBV16 NA TRBD2 TGTGCCAGCAGCCAATTCCTAGCGGGAGGATGGCAGTACTTC CASSQFLAGGWQYF
TRBJ2-1 TRBV30 NA NA TGTGACTGGAAACCTGAGGCTCGACTACGTGAGCAGTTCTTC CDWKPEARLREQFF
TRBJ2-5 TRBV29-1 NA NA TGCAGTCAGTCGAGCGACACGAGGGGGACCCAGTACTTC CSQSSDTRGTQYF
TRBJ1-1 TRBV29-1 once NA TGCAGCGTTTACTACATGGCTGAAGCTTTCTTT CSVYYMAEAFF
TRBJ2-2 TRBV7-2 NA NA TGTGCCAGCAGCTTAGAGGCATCGAACACCGGGGAGCTGTTTTTT CASSLEASNTGELFF
TRBJ1-3 TRBV5-6 few TRBD1 TGTGCCAGCAGCTCGCGAGGGACAGCAAGCTCTGGAAACACCATATATTTT CASSSRGTASSGNTIYF
TRBJ2-2 TRBV29-1 NA NA TGCAGCGTTGAAACTTCCACCGGGGAGCTGTTTTTT CSVETSTGELFF
TRBJ2-2 TRBV25-1 NA NA TGTGCCAGCAGTGAACGGGGGGAGCTGTTTTTT CASSERGELFF
TRBJ2-7 TRBV7-8 many NA TGTGCCAGCAGCTTAGCCTACAGGGAATGGGACTACGAGCAGTACTTC CASSLAYREWDYEQYF
TRBJ2-7 TRBV7-2 many NA TGTGCCAGCAGCTCCCTATTCAGCGAGCAGTACTTC CASSSLFSEQYF
TRBJ2-1 TRBV5-1 few NA TGCGCCAGCAGCCAAACACCTTACAATGAGCAGTTCTTC CASSQTPYNEQFF
TRBJ2-1 TRBV9 once NA TGTGCCAGCAGCACAAGCGGGCGGAGGAATGAGCAGTTCTTC CASSTSGRRNEQFF
TRBJ2-3 TRBV29-1 few NA TGCAGCGTTGATACAGGGACAGATACGCAGTATTTT CSVDTGTDTQYF
TRBJ2-5 TRBV15 NA NA TGTGCCACCAGCAGAGTCCGGGGATTGGCCCAAGAGACCCAGTACTTC CATSRVRGLAQETQYF
TRBJ2-6 TRBV7-2 many TRBD1 TGTGCCAGCAGCCCGAGGGGACAGGGGGCCTCTGGGGCCAACGTCCTGACTTTC CASSPRGQGASGANVLTF
TRBJ1-1 TRBV19 few NA TGTGCCAGTAGTGATTCAACTGAAGCTTTCTTT CASSDSTEAFF
TRBJ2-7 TRBV5-4 once TRBD2 TGTGCCAGCAGCGTAGCGGGAGGCGCCGAGCAGTACTTC CASSVAGGAEQYF
TRBJ2-5 TRBV7-3 many TRBD2 TGTGCCAGCAGCTTAAGTATAACTAGCGGCGAGACCCAGTACTTC CASSLSITSGETQYF
TRBJ2-7 TRBV6-1 many NA TGTGCCAGCAAAGCGGCAGCAAATACCTACGAGCAGTACTTC CASKAAANTYEQYF
TRBJ2-1 TRBV27 NA NA TGTGCCAGCAGTTCGAAGGACTCGCCCCATTACAATGAGCAGTTCTTC CASSSKDSPHYNEQFF
TRBJ1-2 TRBV28 many TRBD1 TGTGCCAGCAGTTTGGGACAGGGGGGGAGCTATGGCTACACCTTC CASSLGQGGSYGYTF
TRBJ1-5 TRBV20-1 few TRBD1 TGCAGTGCTAGAGATCAAATGAGACGGGGACAGGGGAGTTTCAGCAATCAGCCCCAGCATTTT CSARDQMRRGQGSFSNQPQHF
TRBJ2-1 TRBV2 few TRBD2 TGTGCCAGAAACCCGACTAGCGGAGACTACAATGAGCAGTTCTTC CARNPTSGDYNEQFF
TRBJ2-3 TRBV7-2 few NA TGTGCCAGCAGCTTAGGGGGGGGGGCGGGTACGCAGTATTTT CASSLGGGAGTQYF
TRBJ2-2 TRBV20-1 NA NA TGCAGTGCTAGAGAGGCGGGAAAAGTCACCGGGGAGCTGTTTTTT CSAREAGKVTGELFF
TRBJ2-5 TRBV20-1 NA TRBD1 TGCAGTGCTAGCCACAGGGGGGTAGAGACCCAGTACTTC CSASHRGVETQYF
TRBJ1-2 TRBV7-2 many TRBD1 TGTGCCAGCAGCTCCCCTGACAGGGGTGGGGGCTACACCTTC CASSSPDRGGGYTF
TRBJ2-1 TRBV27 few NA TGTGCCAGCAGTTCGGACGGCGGAGACTACAATGAGCAGTTCTTC CASSSDGGDYNEQFF
TRBJ1-1 TRBV4-2 few NA TGTGCCAGCAGGGGACGGATGAACACTGAAGCTTTCTTT CASRGRMNTEAFF
TRBJ2-3 TRBV2 NA TRBD1 TGTGCCAGCAACCCAGGGGGCAACACAGATACGCAGTATTTT CASNPGGNTDTQYF
TRBJ1-1 TRBV12-3/TRBV12-4 few NA TGTGCCAGCAGTTTCGCAGGGTCGAACACTGAAGCTTTCTTT CASSFAGSNTEAFF
TRBJ2-3 TRBV7-2 many NA TGTGCCAGCAGCTTAGTACCGGGAACCACAGATACGCAGTATTTT CASSLVPGTTDTQYF
TRBJ1-1 TRBV2 NA NA TGTGCCAGCAGTTTATTTAACACTGAAGCTTTCTTT CASSLFNTEAFF
TRBJ2-1 TRBV5-6 few TRBD1 TGTGCCAGCAGCTTGGGGGGACAGGTAGACAATGAGCAGTTCTTC CASSLGGQVDNEQFF